The 12 T cell receptor beta chains given below trace back to one sample, sequenced in a study of CD4 T cells in relation to SARS-CoV-2 and coronaviruses. Generated by immunoSEQ multiplex PCR, the TCRdb table keeps only in-frame clones and is missing some. Here the sample spans about 20,000 clones, approximately 68% being singletons. For these TCRs, the target antigens are not known. Before the COVID-19 pandemic, during about 2011-2019, CD4+ T cells were taken from unexposed donors. After nine to ten days of culture, CD4+ T cells were isolated. The sequenced material came from CD4+ T cells from PBMCs, cultured in vitro. Source of these receptors: a human donor in good health.

In regard to this clone: Additional DNA sequences in this sample encode the identical CDR3. This sequence joins TRBV5-6 and TRBJ2-7; either TRBD1 or TRBD2 may fit D (6 bases each). V was clipped by 4 bases and J by 4 bases, with 12 bases between them. Germline CDR1 reads SGHDT; CDR2 reads YYEEEE. CDR3 size: 13 residues. For the CDR3, the DNA is TGTGCCAGCAGCAGCACAGGGAGGTACGAGCAGTACTTC. It is translated as CASSSTGRYEQYF.

This rearrangement joins TRBV18 to TRBJ1-3; 7 bases match TRBD1. Germline V gene sequence: CDR1 KGHSH, CDR2 LQKENI. The CDR3 sequence is 16 residues long. V lost 2 bases to trimming and J lost 0 bases; unmatched junction nucleotides: 4. The CDR3, as DNA: TGTGCCAGCTCACCATATAAGGGGGCCTCTGGAAACACCATATATTTT. As protein: CASSPYKGASGNTIYF.

The chain couples TRBV19 to TRBJ1-5; no firm D call. This CDR3 spans 12 amino acids. From germline, CDR1 is LNHDA and CDR2 SQIVND (reference sequence). The ends were cut back, 3 bases at V and 5 bases at J, with 5 bases in the middle. This CDR3 reads CASSMDHQPQHF. CDR3 DNA sequence: TGTGCCAGTAGTATGGACCATCAGCCCCAGCATTTT.

The J gene is TRBJ1-4, the V gene TRBV7-2; the match to TRBD1 covers 7 bases. Germline CDR1 reads SGHTA; CDR2 reads FQGNSA. The J segment lost 3 bases and the V segment lost 1 base, leaving 2 bases of the junction unmatched. This CDR3 spans 15 amino acids. CDR3 amino acids: CASSLVGTANEKLFF. CDR3 bases: TGTGCCAGCAGCTTAGTCGGGACAGCTAATGAAAAACTGTTTTTT.

The chain has TRBV11-2 and TRBJ2-1; unclear D gene. The V gene's germline CDR1 is SGHAT and CDR2 FQNNGV. Trimming shortened V by 5 bases and J by 4 bases, and 18 bases separated the two germline ends. The CDR3 consists of 16 residues. CDR3 coding DNA: TGTGCCAGCAGCCCCTCCCCGGGTCAGGAATACAATGAGCAGTTCTTC. Encoded protein: CASSPSPGQEYNEQFF.

The V call is TRBV30, the J call TRBJ2-7; the D gene is possibly TRBD2 (6 bases). Per the germline V gene, CDR1 is GTSNPN and CDR2 is SVGIG (reference sequence). This CDR3 region has 15 residues. Trimming shortened V by 4 bases and J by 3 bases, and 19 bases separated the two germline ends. The CDR3, as DNA: TGTGCCTGGAATCGCCGGGACTCGAATTTCTACGAGCAGTACTTC. Protein sequence: CAWNRRDSNFYEQYF.

V and J are TRBV3-1 (or the pseudogene TRBV3-2) and TRBJ2-7; weak D call: TRBD2 (5 bases). Trimming left V 0 bases short and J 7 bases short, with 16 bases between. Germline V gene data show CDR1 as LGHDT and CDR2 as YNNKEL (reference sequence). The CDR3 is made up of 15 amino acids. The CDR3 DNA sequence: TGTGCCAGCAGCCAAGAACCCGGCGGCGGAGGTGAGCAGTACTTC. Translating gives CASSQEPGGGGEQYF.

The chain couples TRBV6-5 to TRBJ2-7; 7 bases align to TRBD1. This CDR3 region has 13 residues. V was clipped by 5 bases and J by 4 bases; unmatched bases: 5. Germline V lookup: CDR1 MNHEY, CDR2 SVGAGI. CDR3 loop: CASSIRDRYEQYF. In DNA, the CDR3 is TGTGCCAGCAGTATCCGGGACAGATACGAGCAGTACTTC.

This clone was found a few times. The CDR3 reads CASRDGDYNSPLHF. In nucleotides, the CDR3 is TGTGCCAGCCGGGACGGAGACTATAATTCACCCCTCCACTTT. V usage is TRBV19 and J usage is TRBJ1-6, with D possibly being TRBD1 (5 bases). V lost 9 bases to trimming and J lost 3 bases, with 12 bases between them. Germline V CDR1 and CDR2: LNHDA, SQIVND (reference sequence). This CDR3 is built from 14 residues.

J is TRBJ2-7 and V is TRBV18, with 8 bases matching TRBD1. The CDR3 totals 16 residues. Germline CDR1 and CDR2: KGHSH and LQKENI. V lost 3 bases to trimming and J lost 1 base; unmatched junction nucleotides: 8. CDR3 region: CASSPSFGTGSYEQYF. As DNA, the CDR3 is TGTGCCAGCTCACCCTCCTTCGGGACAGGTTCCTACGAGCAGTACTTC.

The V call is TRBV5-5, the J call TRBJ1-2; 7 positions agree with TRBD1. The CDR3 loop spans 15 amino acids. With V trimmed by 3 bases and J by 2 bases, 7 bases remained unmatched. Germline V gene lookup returns CDR1 SGHKS and CDR2 YYEKEE (reference sequence). CDR3 amino acids: CASSWGQNQNYGYTF. As DNA, the CDR3 is TGTGCCAGCAGCTGGGGACAGAATCAGAACTATGGCTACACCTTC.

V and J are TRBV4-3 and TRBJ2-5; D not resolved. Germline V lookup: CDR1 LGHNA, CDR2 YSLEER. V lost 0 bases and J 4 bases, leaving 15 bases between the germline ends. The CDR3 consists of 16 residues. This chain's CDR3 is CASSQEVREVGETQYF. CDR3 bases: TGCGCCAGCAGCCAAGAAGTTAGAGAGGTCGGAGAGACCCAGTACTTC.